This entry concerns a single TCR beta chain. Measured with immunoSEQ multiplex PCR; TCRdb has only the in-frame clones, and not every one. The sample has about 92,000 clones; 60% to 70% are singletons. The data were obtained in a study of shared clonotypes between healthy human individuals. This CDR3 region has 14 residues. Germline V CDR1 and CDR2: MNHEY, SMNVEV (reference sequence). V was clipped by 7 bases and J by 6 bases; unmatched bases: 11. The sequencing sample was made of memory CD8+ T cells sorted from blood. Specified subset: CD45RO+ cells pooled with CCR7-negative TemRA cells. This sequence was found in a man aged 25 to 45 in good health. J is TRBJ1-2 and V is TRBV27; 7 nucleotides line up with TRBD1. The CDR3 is CASTSQTGVDGYTF. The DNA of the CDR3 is TGTGCCAGCACCTCCCAAACAGGGGTGGATGGCTACACCTTC.